The entry below gives a single T cell receptor (beta chain) sequence along with its context. Antigen: not known. The data are from a study of vaccination effects on CD4 cells after COVID-19. Whole-study context: Within the ViraFEST assay, antigen-specific CD4+ T cells underwent expansion with viral peptide pools prior to sequencing. Early and late post-vaccination sampling was undertaken in a cohort of a few convalescent patients. Findings of the study overall: Few convalescent patients were studied, and early post-infection samples were lacking.

This table comes from immunoSEQ multiplex PCR, and its TCRdb copy is limited to in-frame clones, with some not included. Of around 44,000 clones in the sample, 76% were seen once. Scientists isolated CD4+ T cells after a roughly 9-day culture period ended. The person's infection with SARS-CoV-2, confirmed by PCR, took place between March and December 2020. Vaccine administered to participants consisted of two doses of either BNT162b2 or mRNA-1273. Days 3 and 7 were when half the medium was replaced with IL-2 medium. After removal of 3 bases from V and 2 bases from J, the junction contained 12 bases not matched to a gene. Germline V gene lookup returns CDR1 LNHDA and CDR2 SQIVND (reference sequence). The CDR3 is 17 amino acids.

The specimen comprised CD4+ T cells from PBMCs cultured without peptide, sampled after COVID-19 vaccination. The clonotype was recovered from a human donor who had a prior SARS-CoV-2 infection. This chain joins TRBV19 and TRBJ2-7; 8 nucleotides agree with TRBD2. As DNA, the CDR3 is TGTGCCAGTAGTATGGAACTATGGCCGGGGGGGACCTACGAGCAGTACTTC. Its protein product is CASSMELWPGGTYEQYF.